These T cell receptor beta chains were read from a single sample in a study of shared clonotypes between healthy human individuals. Sequenced by immunoSEQ multiplex PCR; TCRdb stores in-frame clones only, minus some. This sample has around 1.9 million clones, with 93% found just once. What was sequenced was naive CD8+ T cells from PBMCs. The source is a man aged 18 to 29 in good health. Some clones in this sample may be carry-over from other donors' samples. Each CDR3 is given with its conserved first and last residue. Fields, in order: D gene, V gene, J gene, clone size, CDR3 protein, CDR3 DNA. D genes are given only for firm matches. Clone size is not always given. Where it is, it says once, few, many or a class for expanded clones.

TRBD1	TRBV6-1	TRBJ1-5	.	CASSEGVGQGGQPQHF	TGTGCCAGCAGTGAAGGTGTGGGACAGGGAGGCCAGCCCCAGCATTTT
.	TRBV6-5	TRBJ2-7	.	CASSWGETVDEQYF	TGTGCCAGCAGTTGGGGGGAAACGGTTGACGAGCAGTACTTC
.	TRBV5-1	TRBJ2-1	.	CASSLGEGARNEQFF	TGCGCCAGCAGCTTGGGGGAGGGGGCGCGGAATGAGCAGTTCTTC
.	TRBV10-3	TRBJ2-7	.	CAISDPGSGLLSYEQYF	TGTGCCATCAGTGATCCCGGTTCTGGCCTCCTCTCCTACGAGCAGTACTTC
.	TRBV4-1	TRBJ1-5	.	CASSQDPVTSSQPQHF	TGCGCCAGCAGCCAAGATCCCGTGACATCAAGTCAGCCCCAGCATTTT
.	TRBV7-2	TRBJ2-7	once	CASSSRDFNTYEQYF	TGTGCCAGCAGCTCCCGGGACTTCAACACCTACGAGCAGTACTTC
.	TRBV7-2	TRBJ2-3	.	CASSSRYTSRDTQYF	TGTGCCAGCAGCTCCAGATACACTAGCAGGGATACGCAGTATTTT
.	TRBV5-1	TRBJ2-7	.	CASSPEIRALREQYF	TGCGCCAGCAGCCCGGAGATCCGGGCCCTAAGGGAGCAGTACTTC
.	TRBV10-3	TRBJ2-7	.	CAISEGSKYEQYF	TGTGCCATCAGTGAGGGGTCAAAGTACGAGCAGTACTTC
.	TRBV6-5	TRBJ1-5	.	CASSPTGRMSQPQHF	TGTGCCAGCAGCCCCACAGGGAGAATGAGTCAGCCCCAGCATTTT
.	TRBV10-3	TRBJ1-2	once	CAISDLTVSDYGYTF	TGTGCCATCAGTGACCTGACAGTTTCGGACTATGGCTACACCTTC
TRBD1	TRBV6-1	TRBJ1-1	.	CASSPTRQGGTEAFF	TGTGCCAGCAGCCCTACCAGACAGGGTGGCACTGAAGCTTTCTTT
.	TRBV4-1	TRBJ2-7	.	CASSPRDGYEQYF	TGCGCCAGCAGCCCCCGGGACGGCTACGAGCAGTACTTC
TRBD2	TRBV29-1	TRBJ2-1	.	CSVRGGSSYNEQFF	TGCAGCGTTCGGGGCGGGAGCTCCTACAATGAGCAGTTCTTC
.	TRBV4-2	TRBJ1-5	.	CASSQGSQYSNQPQHF	TGTGCCAGCAGCCAAGGCAGCCAGTATAGCAATCAGCCCCAGCATTTT
.	TRBV4-3	TRBJ2-7	.	CASSQDPGGAYEQYF	TGCGCCAGCAGCCAAGATCCGGGCGGAGCCTACGAGCAGTACTTC
.	TRBV13	TRBJ1-1	.	CASSFKGNTEAFF	TGTGCCAGCAGCTTCAAAGGGAACACTGAAGCTTTCTTT
.	TRBV7-2	TRBJ2-7	.	CASSLIAAGLYEQYF	TGTGCCAGCAGCTTGATAGCGGCAGGCCTCTACGAGCAGTACTTC
.	TRBV6-5	TRBJ2-2	.	CASRSKAGELFF	TGTGCCAGCAGGTCTAAGGCCGGGGAGCTGTTTTTT
.	TRBV6-5	TRBJ1-5	.	CASREWDNQPQHF	TGTGCCAGCAGAGAGTGGGACAATCAGCCCCAGCATTTT
TRBD2	TRBV4-3	TRBJ2-7	.	CASSQGTSGRSEQYF	TGCGCCAGCAGCCAGGGGACTAGCGGGAGGTCCGAGCAGTACTTC
.	TRBV7-9	TRBJ1-1	.	CASSLVGQGIEAFF	TGTGCCAGCAGCTTAGTAGGGCAGGGTATCGAAGCTTTCTTT
TRBD2	TRBV7-6	TRBJ2-5	.	CASSVAPSGEETQYF	TGTGCCAGCAGCGTAGCACCTAGCGGGGAAGAGACCCAGTACTTC
.	TRBV5-6	TRBJ2-3	.	CASSGPTVLFTDTQYF	TGTGCCAGCAGCGGCCCGACGGTCCTATTCACAGATACGCAGTATTTT
.	TRBV29-1	TRBJ2-3	.	CSVRDIDRDTQYF	TGCAGCGTCAGGGACATTGACCGAGATACGCAGTATTTT
TRBD1	TRBV5-1	TRBJ1-1	.	CASNADRGAHTEAFF	TGCGCCAGCAACGCGGACAGGGGGGCACATACTGAAGCTTTCTTT
.	TRBV27	TRBJ2-3	.	CASSPSAGALITDTQYF	TGTGCCAGCAGTCCTTCGGCAGGGGCCTTAATCACAGATACGCAGTATTTT
.	TRBV11-2	TRBJ2-7	.	CASSTEAASIHEQYF	TGTGCCAGCAGCACAGAGGCGGCTAGTATCCACGAGCAGTACTTC
TRBD2	TRBV7-8	TRBJ2-3	.	CASPPGTSGWLHTDTQYF	TGTGCCAGCCCCCCCGGGACTAGCGGGTGGTTACACACAGATACGCAGTATTTT
TRBD2	TRBV6-5	TRBJ2-1	.	CASSPVASGPNEQFF	TGTGCCAGCAGCCCCGTCGCTAGCGGACCCAATGAGCAGTTCTTC
.	TRBV7-9	TRBJ1-1	.	CASSLRPGEGNTEAFF	TGTGCCAGCAGCTTACGGCCAGGGGAAGGGAACACTGAAGCTTTCTTT
.	TRBV7-8	TRBJ1-3	.	CATLQGKSGNTIYF	TGTGCCACCCTGCAGGGGAAATCTGGAAACACCATATATTTT
TRBD1	TRBV10-1	TRBJ2-1	.	CASSESEGTGNEQFF	TGCGCCAGCAGTGAGTCGGAGGGGACAGGGAATGAGCAGTTCTTC
.	TRBV10-3	TRBJ2-1	.	CAISDRGSYNEQFF	TGTGCCATCAGTGATAGAGGGTCCTACAATGAGCAGTTCTTC
.	TRBV4-2	TRBJ1-1	.	CASSHKGGHTEAFF	TGTGCCAGCAGCCACAAGGGTGGACACACTGAAGCTTTCTTT
.	TRBV28	TRBJ1-3	.	CAIPRGLGNTIYF	TGTGCCATCCCTAGAGGGCTTGGAAACACCATATATTTT
TRBD1	TRBV7-9	TRBJ2-3	once	CASSSQDREIADTQYF	TGTGCCAGCAGCTCCCAAGACAGGGAGATAGCAGATACGCAGTATTTT
TRBD2	TRBV10-3	TRBJ2-3	.	CAISEWTSGIVSDTQYF	TGTGCCATCAGTGAGTGGACTAGCGGAATAGTTTCAGATACGCAGTATTTT
TRBD1	TRBV7-9	TRBJ1-4	.	CASSLLGGLEEKLFF	TGTGCCAGCAGCTTATTAGGGGGCCTGGAAGAAAAACTGTTTTTT
TRBD1	TRBV7-9	TRBJ1-2	once	CASSPYRTGGPNYGYTF	TGTGCCAGCAGCCCATATAGAACAGGGGGCCCTAACTATGGCTACACCTTC
.	TRBV6-1	TRBJ1-1	.	CASTNRLNTEAFF	TGTGCCAGCACTAACAGGTTGAACACTGAAGCTTTCTTT
.	TRBV9	TRBJ1-1	.	CASSVGGMNTEAFF	TGTGCCAGCAGCGTAGGAGGAATGAACACTGAAGCTTTCTTT
TRBD1	TRBV27	TRBJ1-2	.	CASKPYRGAFYGYTF	TGTGCCAGCAAACCCTACAGGGGCGCTTTTTATGGCTACACCTTC
.	TRBV7-9	TRBJ1-4	once	CASSLSRAPGIKLFF	TGTGCCAGCAGCTTAAGCCGGGCCCCGGGAATTAAACTGTTTTTT
TRBD2	TRBV4-2	TRBJ2-7	.	CASSGEGRTLPVEQYF	TGTGCCAGCAGCGGGGAGGGGAGGACGCTACCAGTCGAGCAGTACTTC
.	TRBV27	TRBJ2-7	.	CASSFLSLGYEQYF	TGTGCCAGCAGTTTTTTGAGTTTGGGGTACGAGCAGTACTTC
TRBD1	TRBV2	TRBJ2-1	.	CASSPTDRALLAGEQFF	TGTGCCAGCAGCCCCACCGACAGGGCCCTCCTAGCTGGTGAGCAGTTCTTC
.	TRBV5-1	TRBJ2-7	.	CASSAGPYEQYF	TGCGCCAGCAGCGCAGGGCCCTACGAGCAGTACTTC
TRBD1	TRBV2	TRBJ2-6	.	CASGAGGAFGANVLTF	TGTGCCAGCGGGGCAGGGGGCGCATTTGGGGCCAACGTCCTGACTTTC
.	TRBV10-3	TRBJ1-2	once	CAISESLTPGVNYGYTF	TGTGCCATCAGTGAGTCGTTAACGCCAGGGGTAAACTATGGCTACACCTTC
TRBD2	TRBV11-2	TRBJ2-1	.	CASSLIPGLAGNNEQFF	TGTGCCAGCAGCCTTATTCCCGGACTAGCGGGAAACAATGAGCAGTTCTTC
.	TRBV7-9	TRBJ1-4	.	CASSYTGGKLFF	TGTGCCAGCAGCTATACCGGGGGGAAACTGTTTTTT
.	TRBV28	TRBJ2-1	.	CASSLGNEQFF	TGTGCCAGCAGTTTAGGGAATGAGCAGTTCTTC